Below, 32 T cell receptor beta chains from the same sample are listed, as sequenced in a study of cytomegalovirus exposure and HLA in healthy donors. PCR primers comprised 60 Vbeta and 13 Jbeta primers. TCRdb keeps only in-frame clones here, not all; method: immunoSEQ multiplex PCR. The sample yields 180,000 or so clones, less than 90% seen once. The sequenced sample consisted of PBMCs. The source of these receptors is a woman aged 25 to 45 in good health and CMV-seronegative.

The V and J genes are TRBV7-9 and TRBJ2-1; TRBD2 matches 9 bases. The CDR3 runs 17 residues. The germline V gene has CDR1 SEHNR and CDR2 FQNEAQ (reference sequence). The V and J ends lost 6 bases and 4 bases, in that order; junction bases with no gene match: 13. In DNA, the CDR3 is TGTGCCAGCAGGCCCCTTAATCGACTAGCGGAATACAATGAGCAGTTCTTC. The encoded protein is CASRPLNRLAEYNEQFF.

This chain uses TRBV19 with TRBJ2-5, with 11 bases lining up with TRBD2. Germline V gives CDR1 LNHDA, CDR2 SQIVND (reference sequence). The CDR3 is 15 amino acids. Unmatched junction bases numbered 3, after V lost 4 bases and J lost 2 bases. CDR3 in amino acids: CASSSTSGRQETQYF. The CDR3 DNA is TGTGCCAGTAGTAGTACTAGCGGGAGACAAGAGACCCAGTACTTC.

V usage is TRBV28 and J usage is TRBJ2-5; maybe TRBD2 (6 bases). Germline assignment: CDR1 MDHEN and CDR2 SYDVKM. V was trimmed by 7 bases and J by 5 bases, leaving 20 bases between them. This CDR3 is built from 15 residues. CDR3 DNA sequence: TGTGCCAGCAACCCCCTGATCACGGCGGGGGAGACCCAGTACTTC. Amino acid sequence: CASNPLITAGETQYF.

In its sample, this clone was seen once. The V gene is TRBV6-5, the J gene TRBJ2-1, with a tentative D call TRBD2 (6 bases). This CDR3 spans 13 amino acids. From germline, CDR1 is MNHEY and CDR2 SVGAGI. V was cut by 4 bases and J by 8 bases, with 12 bases left in between. CDR3 DNA sequence: TGTGCCAGCAGTTCTCTAGCGAGCGATGAGCAGTTCTTC. Its protein is CASSSLASDEQFF.

The rearrangement links TRBV27 to TRBJ2-2; 8 nucleotides align to TRBD1. In germline, CDR1 is MNHEY, CDR2 SMNVEV (reference sequence). CDR3 length: 17 amino acids. Germline trimming cut 6 bases from V and 8 bases from J; bases unmatched to any gene: 17. As DNA, the CDR3 is TGTGCCAGCAGACGTGTAGGGACAGGTTCCAGGGGTGGGGAGCTGTTTTTT. Its translation is CASRRVGTGSRGGELFF.

This sequence joins TRBV27 and TRBJ2-5, with D hard to call. This CDR3 is 14 amino acids long. Germline V lookup: CDR1 MNHEY, CDR2 SMNVEV (reference sequence). Trimming stripped 3 bases from V and 5 bases from J, with 13 bases between. CDR3 bases: TGTGCCAGCAGTTTCGCCGGGTTCGGGGAGACCCAGTACTTC. Protein: CASSFAGFGETQYF.

This chain joins TRBV28 and TRBJ1-4; TRBD1 is a possible D gene (6 bases). The germline CDR1 and CDR2 sequences are MDHEN and SYDVKM. V lost 6 bases and J 8 bases, leaving 19 bases between the germline ends. The CDR3 contains 15 residues. Written as DNA, the CDR3 is TGTGCCAGCAGCCAAGGGGGGGGCGCTGAGGAAAAACTGTTTTTT. This encodes CASSQGGGAEEKLFF.

The chain is built from TRBV28 and TRBJ1-1; 7 nucleotides match TRBD1. CDR1 and CDR2 (germline): MDHEN, SYDVKM. With 5 bases clipped from V and 0 bases from J, the junction kept 9 bases outside the gene matches. This CDR3 comprises 16 residues. The CDR3 nucleotides read TGTGCCAGCAGTCCGACAGGGAACGTCATGAACACTGAAGCTTTCTTT. It specifies CASSPTGNVMNTEAFF.

The chain joins TRBV20-1 to TRBJ1-2; a weak D match, TRBD1 (6 bases). Trimming removed 5 bases from V and 3 bases from J, with 7 bases in between. The CDR3 loop spans 11 amino acids. Germline V gives CDR1 DFQATT, CDR2 SNEGSKA (reference sequence). CDR3 sequence: CSASGDYGYTF. CDR3 in DNA: TGCAGTGCTTCAGGGGACTATGGCTACACCTTC.

The chain recombines TRBV23-1 with TRBJ1-3; unclear D gene. TRBV23-1 is treated as an ORF (open reading frame) with a function not yet certain. Trimming stripped 4 bases from V and 0 bases from J, with 16 bases between. CDR3 length equals 17 residues. For the CDR3, the DNA is TGCGCCAGCAGTCCTGAAAGACAACCGAGCTCTGGAAACACCATATATTTT. Translated, it gives CASSPERQPSSGNTIYF.

The CDR3 here is CASSLSLLVNQPQHF. CDR3 nucleotide sequence: TGTGCCAGCAGTTTAAGCCTGCTCGTAAATCAGCCCCAGCATTTT. The chain couples TRBV28 to TRBJ1-5; D remains ambiguous. The V and J ends lost 2 bases and 4 bases respectively, with 12 bases between them. In germline, CDR1 is MDHEN, CDR2 SYDVKM. The CDR3 extends over 15 amino acids.

The V and J genes are TRBV6-5 and TRBJ2-7, with D possibly TRBD1 on 6 matching bases. The V gene's germline CDR1 is MNHEY and CDR2 SVGAGI. V lost 4 bases, J lost 3 bases, and 10 bases lay in between. The CDR3 has 13 amino acids. In DNA, the CDR3 is TGTGCCAGCAGTTCAGGGGCGATCTACGAGCAGTACTTC. Encoded protein: CASSSGAIYEQYF.

The V and J genes are TRBV11-1 and TRBJ2-2; D uncertain. The CDR3 length is 13 residues. CDR1 and CDR2 (germline): SGHAT, FQDESV (reference sequence). With 5 bases removed from V and 3 bases from J, the gap between germline ends came to 7 bases. The CDR3 coding sequence is TGTGCCAGCAGCAACAAGTACACCGGGGAGCTGTTTTTT. This translates into CASSNKYTGELFF.

The chain carries TRBV6-5 and TRBJ1-1; D is perhaps TRBD1 (5 bases). Germline CDR1 reads MNHEY; CDR2 reads SVGAGI. V was pared by 6 bases and J by 8 bases, with 13 bases between. CDR3 length equals 12 residues. The CDR3 loop reads CASSPRQTEAFF. CDR3 in DNA: TGTGCCAGCAGCCCCCGACAGACGGAAGCTTTCTTT.

The V call is TRBV28, the J call TRBJ1-5, with a weak D call TRBD1 (6 bases). The CDR3 runs to 13 residues. Germline CDR1 reads MDHEN; CDR2 reads SYDVKM. Deletions cut 7 bases from V and 8 bases from J, with 15 bases between. CDR3 in DNA: TGTGCCAGCACCCACCAGGGGCGCGAGCCCCAGCATTTT. It encodes CASTHQGREPQHF.

The chain employs TRBV9 and TRBJ2-1; D is unclear. Trimming took off 4 bases at V and 7 bases at J, with 12 bases between the two ends. Looked up from germline, CDR1 is SGDLS and CDR2 is YYNGEE. The CDR3 runs 13 residues. As DNA, the CDR3 is TGTGCCAGCAGCCCTCGATACTCGAATGAGCAGTTCTTC. This translates into CASSPRYSNEQFF.

A single count supports this clone. The chain couples TRBV28 to TRBJ2-1; a weak D match, TRBD2 (6 bases). Germline CDR1 MDHEN, CDR2 SYDVKM. The CDR3 loop spans 15 amino acids. Trimming took 1 base from V and 9 from J, leaving 16 bases between them. CDR3 DNA sequence: TGTGCCAGCAGTTTATCACAAAATCTAGCGCCTGAGCAGTTCTTC. Translating gives CASSLSQNLAPEQFF. The variable domain in full, completed from reference TRBV28 and TRBJ2-1, reads DVKVTQSSRYLVKRTGEKVFLECVQDMDHENMFWYRQDPGLGLRLIYFSYDVKMKEKGDIPEGYSVSREKKERFSLILESASTNQTSMYLCASSLSQNLAPEQFFGPGTRLTVL.

In this sample, this clone turned up once. The chain combines TRBV29-1 with TRBJ2-7; D is unresolved. The germline V gene has CDR1 SQVTM and CDR2 ANQGSEA. V lost 2 bases and J 3 bases, leaving 8 bases between the germline ends. CDR3 length: 12 amino acids. The CDR3 loop is CSVEFAGYEQYF. The CDR3 DNA reads TGCAGCGTTGAATTCGCCGGCTACGAGCAGTACTTC.

The V and J genes are TRBV28 and TRBJ2-3, with 8 bases aligning to TRBD1. Germline V gene data show CDR1 as MDHEN and CDR2 as SYDVKM. The CDR3 sequence is 16 residues long. V lost 3 bases to trimming and J lost 3 bases; unmatched junction nucleotides: 8. CDR3 sequence reads: CASSFLSGGRTDTQYF. CDR3 coding DNA: TGTGCCAGCAGTTTCCTGTCAGGGGGCAGAACAGATACGCAGTATTTT.

This clone has only one observation. This chain uses TRBV5-1 with TRBJ2-3; TRBD2 agrees at 15 bases. CDR1 and CDR2 from the germline V gene are SGHRS and YFSETQ. Trimming removed 1 base from V and 6 bases from J; junction bases left unmatched: 6. CDR3 length: 17 amino acids. CDR3 loop: CASSLWGLAGGEDTQYF. In DNA, the CDR3 is TGCGCCAGCAGCTTGTGGGGACTAGCGGGAGGAGAGGATACGCAGTATTTT.

CDR3 residues: CASSIPRLAGGGNNEQFF. The CDR3 DNA is TGTGCCAGTAGTATTCCGAGACTAGCGGGAGGGGGGAACAATGAGCAGTTCTTC. V and J are TRBV19 and TRBJ2-1; 14 bases are a match to TRBD2. Looked up from germline, CDR1 is LNHDA and CDR2 is SQIVND (reference sequence). CDR3 length: 18 residues. With V trimmed by 3 bases and J by 5 bases, 9 bases remained unmatched.

The rearrangement links TRBV19 to TRBJ1-1; D not resolved. V gave up 3 bases and J gave up 0 bases, with 5 bases separating them. Germline CDR1 reads LNHDA; CDR2 reads SQIVND (reference sequence). CDR3 length equals 13 residues. CDR3 DNA: TGTGCCAGTAGTATGGCTGTGAACACTGAAGCTTTCTTT. This sequence encodes CASSMAVNTEAFF.

The rearrangement links TRBV14 to TRBJ2-3, with 8 bases fitting TRBD2. Trimming cost V 1 base and J 2 bases; bases outside gene matches: 5. Germline V gene sequence: CDR1 SGHDN, CDR2 FVKESK. The CDR3 covers 16 residues. CDR3 sequence: CASSQAGGAATDTQYF. CDR3 DNA: TGTGCCAGCAGCCAAGCCGGGGGGGCCGCCACAGATACGCAGTATTTT.

Note on this clone: An end of the junction does not agree with germline; a read error may underlie this. The CDR3 DNA is TGTTCCAGCAGCCGGTCGTTCTACGAGCAGTACTTC. The encoded protein is CSSSRSFYEQYF. The rearrangement uses TRBV7-9 and TRBJ2-7, with unresolved D. This CDR3 spans 12 amino acids. The germline V gene encodes CDR1 SEHNR and CDR2 FQNEAQ (reference sequence).

This clone occurred once. The rearrangement joins TRBV7-6 to TRBJ2-1, with 11 bases matching TRBD2. The trim removed 4 bases at V and 3 bases at J, leaving 11 bases unmatched. The CDR3 sequence is 18 residues long. From germline, CDR1 is SGHVS and CDR2 FNYEAQ. The CDR3 here is CASSSRLAGRLNYNEQFF. The CDR3 bases are TGTGCCAGCAGCTCCCGACTAGCGGGGAGACTAAACTACAATGAGCAGTTCTTC.

This clone was recorded only once. In nucleotides, the CDR3 is TGTGCCAGTAGCTCCCCTCACGGGACAGGGGGCAGCTATGGCTACACCTTC. Amino acid sequence: CASSSPHGTGGSYGYTF. This sequence joins TRBV19 and TRBJ1-2, with TRBD1 identical over 12 bases. V lost 6 bases to trimming and J lost 4 bases; unmatched junction nucleotides: 12. There are 17 residues in the CDR3. Germline CDR1 and CDR2: LNHDA and SQIVND (reference sequence).

The V gene is TRBV7-6, the J gene TRBJ2-4, with a weak D call TRBD1 (5 bases). Germline assignment: CDR1 SGHVS and CDR2 FNYEAQ. The CDR3 contains 12 residues. Trimming shortened V by 5 bases and J by 6 bases, and 8 bases separated the two germline ends. The CDR3 protein is CASSAQGNIQYF. DNA for the CDR3: TGTGCCAGCAGCGCCCAGGGAAACATTCAGTACTTC.

V is TRBV29-1 and J is TRBJ2-1; 12 bases line up with TRBD2. V was pared by 5 bases and J by 5 bases, with 7 bases of the junction left unmatched. Germline CDR1 reads SQVTM; CDR2 reads ANQGSEA. The CDR3 length is 15 residues. CDR3 bases: TGCAGCGTTTCTACTAGCGGGGGGTCTAACAATGAGCAGTTCTTC. As protein: CSVSTSGGSNNEQFF.

V and J are TRBV5-6 and TRBJ2-3; a possible D gene is TRBD2 (7 bases). Trimming left V 4 bases short and J 8 bases short, with 14 bases between. The CDR3 is made up of 13 amino acids. Per the germline V gene, CDR1 is SGHDT and CDR2 is YYEEEE. CDR3 DNA sequence: TGTGCCAGCAGCCCTGCGGGGGCGCGTACGCAGTATTTT. Translation: CASSPAGARTQYF.

In its sample, this clone was seen once. V is TRBV9 and J is TRBJ2-7; 14 nucleotides line up with TRBD2. Trimming removed 3 bases from V and 2 bases from J; junction bases left unmatched: 7. From germline, CDR1 is SGDLS and CDR2 YYNGEE. This CDR3 spans 17 amino acids. The CDR3 region is CASSEGTSGSLPYEQYF. The DNA for the CDR3 is TGTGCCAGCAGCGAGGGGACTAGCGGGAGCCTACCCTACGAGCAGTACTTC.

The V call is TRBV6-6, the J call TRBJ1-1, with D possibly TRBD1 on 5 matching bases. V was cut by 6 bases and J by 0 bases, with 11 bases left in between. The germline gives CDR1 MNHNY, CDR2 SVGAGI (reference sequence). This CDR3 contains 14 residues. The CDR3 loop is CASRPDSMNTEAFF. For the CDR3, the DNA is TGTGCCAGCAGACCAGACAGCATGAACACTGAAGCTTTCTTT.

The chain joins TRBV18 to TRBJ2-5, with 13 bases fitting TRBD2. V trimming: 3 bases; J trimming: 4 bases; junction bases outside the gene matches: 5. The CDR3 runs to 16 residues. Germline-derived CDR1 and CDR2 are KGHSH and LQKENI. The DNA of the CDR3 is TGTGCCAGCTCACCGGGGACTAGCGGGACTTCAGAGACCCAGTACTTC. It encodes CASSPGTSGTSETQYF.